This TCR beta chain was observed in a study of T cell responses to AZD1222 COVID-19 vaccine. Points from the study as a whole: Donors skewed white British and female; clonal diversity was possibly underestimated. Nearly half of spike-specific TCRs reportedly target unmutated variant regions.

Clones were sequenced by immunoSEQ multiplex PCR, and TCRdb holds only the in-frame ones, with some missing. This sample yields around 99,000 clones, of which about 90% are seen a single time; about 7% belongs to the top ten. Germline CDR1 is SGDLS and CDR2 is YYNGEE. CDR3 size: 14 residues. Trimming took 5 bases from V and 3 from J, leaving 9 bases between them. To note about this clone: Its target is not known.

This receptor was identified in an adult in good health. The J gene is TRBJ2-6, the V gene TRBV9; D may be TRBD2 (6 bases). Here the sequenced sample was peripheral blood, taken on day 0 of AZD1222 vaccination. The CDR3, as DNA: TGTGCCAGCAGGAGGGGAGGTGGGGCCAACGTCCTGACTTTC. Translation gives CASRRGGGANVLTF.